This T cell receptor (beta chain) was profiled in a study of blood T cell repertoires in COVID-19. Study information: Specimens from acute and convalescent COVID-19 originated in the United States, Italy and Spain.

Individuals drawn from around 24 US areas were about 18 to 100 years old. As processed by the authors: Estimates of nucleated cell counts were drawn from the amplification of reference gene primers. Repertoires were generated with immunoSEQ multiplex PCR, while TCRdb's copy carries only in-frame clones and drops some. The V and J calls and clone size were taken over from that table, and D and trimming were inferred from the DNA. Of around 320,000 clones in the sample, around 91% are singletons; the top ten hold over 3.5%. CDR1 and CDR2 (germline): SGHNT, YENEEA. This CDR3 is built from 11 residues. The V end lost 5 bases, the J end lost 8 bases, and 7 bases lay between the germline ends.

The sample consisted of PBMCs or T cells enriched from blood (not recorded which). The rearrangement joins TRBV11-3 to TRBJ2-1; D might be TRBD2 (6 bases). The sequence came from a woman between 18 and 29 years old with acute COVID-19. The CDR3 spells CASSRDYEQFF. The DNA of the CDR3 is TGTGCCAGCAGCCGGGACTATGAGCAGTTCTTC. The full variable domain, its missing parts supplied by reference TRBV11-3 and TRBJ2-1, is EAGVVQSPRYKIIEKKQPVAFWCNPISGHNTLYWYLQNLGQGPELLIRYENEEAVDDSQLPKDRFSAERLKGVDSTLKIQPAELGDSAVYLCASSRDYEQFFGPGTRLTVL.